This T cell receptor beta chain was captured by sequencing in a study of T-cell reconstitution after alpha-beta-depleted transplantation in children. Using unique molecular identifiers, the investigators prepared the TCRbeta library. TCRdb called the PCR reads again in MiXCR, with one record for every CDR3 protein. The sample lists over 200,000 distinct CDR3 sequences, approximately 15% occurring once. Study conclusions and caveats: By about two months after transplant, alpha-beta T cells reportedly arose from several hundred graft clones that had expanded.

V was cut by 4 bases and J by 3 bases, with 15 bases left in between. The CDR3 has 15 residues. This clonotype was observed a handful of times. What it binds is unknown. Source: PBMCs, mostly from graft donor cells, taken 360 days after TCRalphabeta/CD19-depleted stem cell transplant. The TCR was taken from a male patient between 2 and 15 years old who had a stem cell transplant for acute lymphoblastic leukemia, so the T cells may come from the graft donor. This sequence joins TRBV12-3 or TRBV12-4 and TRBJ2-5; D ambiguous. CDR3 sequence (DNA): TGTGCCAGCAGTTCGTTCCCCGGGTCTGAAGAGACCCAGTACTTC. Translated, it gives CASSSFPGSEETQYF.